The 3 T cell receptor beta chains presented below share a single source sample, sequenced in a study of shared clonotypes between healthy human individuals. This table comes from immunoSEQ multiplex PCR, and its TCRdb copy is limited to in-frame clones, with some not included. The repertoire holds some 1 million clones, with around 74% as singletons. What was sequenced was memory CD4+ T cells sorted from blood. Subset in this sample: CD45RA-negative fraction. The receptors come from a man aged 18 to 29 in good health.

V and J are TRBV10-2 and TRBJ1-1; TRBD1 is a possible D gene (5 bases). The CDR3 length is 14 residues. Trimming removed 4 bases at V and 0 bases at J, with 9 bases between. Germline V gene data show CDR1 as WSHSY and CDR2 as SAAADI. The CDR3: CASSGQLMNTEAFF. The CDR3 DNA is TGCGCCAGCAGTGGACAGCTCATGAACACTGAAGCTTTCTTT.

V usage is TRBV25-1 and J usage is TRBJ2-2, with 8 bases aligning to TRBD1. In germline, CDR1 is MGHDK, CDR2 SYGVNS. Trimming removed 8 bases from V and 4 bases from J; junction bases left unmatched: 12. The CDR3 length is 16 residues. CDR3 loop: CASEMTGDRSTGELFF. The CDR3 coding sequence is TGTGCCAGCGAAATGACGGGGGACAGGAGCACCGGGGAGCTGTTTTTT.

This chain connects TRBV5-1 to TRBJ1-2; weak D call: TRBD1 (5 bases). The germline V and J ends were trimmed by 0 bases and 6 bases, with 15 bases remaining between them. In germline, CDR1 is SGHRS, CDR2 YFSETQ. This CDR3 has 15 residues. The CDR3 here is CASSLVKGYWDGYTF. CDR3 sequence (DNA): TGCGCCAGCAGCTTGGTAAAGGGGTACTGGGATGGCTACACCTTC.